The 14 T cell receptor beta chains given below trace back to one sample, sequenced in a study of identical twins. TCRdb re-analysed the 5' RACE reads in MiXCR, keeping a single row per CDR3 protein. The sample shows about 790,000 distinct CDR3 sequences, around a sixth of them seen only once. Another study also made use of these data, one on T cells expressing NK-cell markers.

Input material: PBMCs. The receptor set was obtained from a woman under 30 in good health.

This clonotype was observed a handful of times. J is TRBJ2-1 and V is TRBV29-1; 11 nucleotides match TRBD2. Looked up from germline, CDR1 is SQVTM and CDR2 is ANQGSEA. The J segment lost 0 bases and the V segment lost 1 base, leaving 11 bases of the junction unmatched. The CDR3 length is 19 residues. Written as DNA, the CDR3 is TGCAGCGTTGAAGGGTTAGCGGGGGGGATTTTAAGCTCCTACAATGAGCAGTTCTTC. It codes for CSVEGLAGGILSSYNEQFF.

The chain couples TRBV6-2 or TRBV6-3 to TRBJ1-1, with D uncertain. The CDR3 length is 12 residues. V dropped 6 bases and J dropped 6 bases, with 11 bases sitting between them. Per the germline V gene, CDR1 is MNHEY and CDR2 is SVGEGT. CDR3 loop: CASRSDGAEAFF. In DNA form, the CDR3 reads TGTGCCAGCAGAAGCGATGGCGCTGAAGCTTTCTTT.

This chain uses TRBV7-2 with TRBJ2-3; 10 bases line up with TRBD2. The V gene's germline CDR1 is SGHTA and CDR2 FQGNSA. The CDR3 spans 17 residues. Trimming removed 0 bases from V and 7 bases from J; junction bases left unmatched: 10. This CDR3 is CASSLAGPAGGPNTQYF. The DNA for the CDR3 is TGTGCCAGCAGCTTAGCAGGTCCAGCGGGAGGGCCGAATACGCAGTATTTT.

The chain is built from TRBV6-1 and TRBJ1-2; D is undetermined. Between the trimmed V and J ends, which lost 9 bases and 4 bases, there was a span of 15 bases. CDR3 length: 13 amino acids. CDR1 and CDR2 (germline): MNHNS, SASEGT. The CDR3: CASSERRPYGYTF. CDR3 nucleotides: TGTGCCAGTTCGGAGCGAAGGCCCTATGGCTACACCTTC.

Only a few counts were recorded for this clonotype. The chain is built from TRBV6-1 and TRBJ2-3, with 10 bases identical to TRBD2. Trimming at V came to 5 bases and at J to 5 bases, leaving 4 bases not matched to a gene. Germline CDR1 and CDR2: MNHNS and SASEGT. The CDR3 length is 14 residues. Here the CDR3 reads CASSKIAGGDTQYF. The CDR3 DNA sequence: TGTGCCAGCAGTAAAATAGCGGGGGGAGATACGCAGTATTTT.

In this sample, this clonotype turned up a few times. The V gene is TRBV20-1, the J gene TRBJ1-6; the D gene is possibly TRBD1 (6 bases). V dropped 0 bases and J dropped 7 bases, with 16 bases sitting between them. The CDR3 spans 16 residues. The germline CDR1 and CDR2 sequences are DFQATT and SNEGSKA (reference sequence). The CDR3: CSARDSGRGWNSPLHF. The CDR3 DNA is TGCAGTGCTAGAGATTCGGGCAGGGGCTGGAATTCACCCCTCCACTTT.

This clonotype has more than one count but fewer than ten. The rearrangement joins TRBV11-2 to TRBJ2-3, with D perhaps assigned TRBD1 or TRBD2 (5 bases each). The length of the CDR3 is 13 residues. Germline assignment: CDR1 SGHAT and CDR2 FQNNGV. With 3 bases removed from V and 4 bases from J, the gap between germline ends came to 8 bases. CDR3 protein: CASSFRGADTQYF. The CDR3 nucleotides are TGTGCCAGCAGCTTTCGGGGCGCAGATACGCAGTATTTT.

This clonotype was detected ten times or more. The rearrangement links TRBV5-1 to TRBJ2-5, with unresolved D. The CDR3 has 15 residues. Germline CDR1 reads SGHRS; CDR2 reads YFSETQ. Between the trimmed V and J ends, which lost 1 base and 2 bases, there was a span of 12 bases. The CDR3 nucleotides are TGCGCCAGCAGCTTGTGGCGGACGTCTCAAGAGACCCAGTACTTC. This translates into CASSLWRTSQETQYF.

This chain joins TRBV7-8 and TRBJ2-2; D unclear. Germline CDR1 and CDR2: SGHVS and FQNEAQ. V was clipped by 2 bases and J by 6 bases, with 7 bases between them. This CDR3 contains 13 residues. CDR3 sequence (DNA): TGTGCCAGCAGCTTATCGGTGTCCGGGGAGCTGTTTTTT. This translates into CASSLSVSGELFF.

The sample holds a few counts of this clonotype. CDR3 nucleotide sequence: TGCAGTGCTTCCGCCGGGGGAGCCAAAAACATTCAGTACTTC. Its translation: CSASAGGAKNIQYF. The chain links TRBV20-1 to TRBJ2-4; possibly TRBD2 for D (6 bases). V was shortened by 5 bases and J by 0 bases, with 11 bases between the two germline ends. CDR3 size: 14 residues. In germline, CDR1 is DFQATT, CDR2 SNEGSKA (reference sequence).

In the case of this clonotype: It may be a read error: a sequence one base away is much more abundant. The V gene is TRBV6-5, the J gene TRBJ1-2; 10 bases align to TRBD1. Trimming took 2 bases from V and 3 from J; bases not matched to a gene: 0. The CDR3 length is 14 residues. CDR1 is MNHEY and CDR2 is SVGAGI in the germline V gene. The CDR3 bases are TGTGCCAGCAGTTACGGACAGGGGGACTATGGCTACACCTTC. Protein product: CASSYGQGDYGYTF.

This clonotype was seen a handful of times. J is TRBJ2-7 and V is TRBV5-1; TRBD1 agrees at 7 bases. CDR1 is SGHRS, CDR2 YFSETQ, per germline. With V trimmed by 0 bases and J by 2 bases, 5 bases remained unmatched. The CDR3 consists of 15 residues. CDR3 bases: TGCGCCAGCAGCTTGGGACAGGGCCGAGCCTACGAGCAGTACTTC. Translated, it gives CASSLGQGRAYEQYF.

The chain carries TRBV4-3 and TRBJ2-7, with 7 bases aligning to TRBD2. CDR3 size: 16 residues. V shed 0 bases, J shed 0 bases, and the junction held 5 bases outside the gene matches. Germline V gene data show CDR1 as LGHNA and CDR2 as YSLEER. The CDR3, as DNA: TGCGCCAGCAGCCAAGATACGGGCGGGAGCTCCTACGAGCAGTACTTC. It yields the protein CASSQDTGGSSYEQYF.

The chain employs TRBV11-2 and TRBJ2-1; 11 nucleotides match TRBD2. The trim removed 3 bases at V and 7 bases at J, leaving 11 bases unmatched. Looked up from germline, CDR1 is SGHAT and CDR2 is FQNNGV. The CDR3 extends over 17 amino acids. DNA of the CDR3: TGTGCCAGCAGCTTGGGGACTAGCGGACCTCTGGGGAATGAGCAGTTCTTC. Translated: CASSLGTSGPLGNEQFF.